This T cell receptor beta chain was sequenced for a study of identifying expanded T cells in peripheral blood. Findings and caveats of the study: Technical replicates showed about 1.2 changed clones; around two weeks roughly 15; four weeks 19. Approximately 2-week clone count variance significantly increased as total template count grew.

This clone was seen once. Its target is unknown. Clones were read by immunoSEQ multiplex PCR, and TCRdb kept only the in-frame ones, dropping some. This sample has approximately 110,000 clones; about 89% occur once, and the top ten carry about a sixth. Germline V gene lookup returns CDR1 SGHRS and CDR2 YFSETQ. The CDR3 covers 19 residues. Trimming stripped 7 bases from V and 3 bases from J, with 26 bases between. Material for sequencing was blood. V usage is TRBV5-1 and J usage is TRBJ2-6, with D maybe TRBD1 (6 bases). The clonotype originates from a person aged 18 to 70 in good health. CDR3 in DNA: TGCGCCAGCCGCCCCCCGGCGGGCAGGGGAGTGGTTGGGGCCAACGTCCTGACTTTC. Encoded protein: CASRPPAGRGVVGANVLTF. The full variable domain, rest sourced from reference TRBV5-1 and TRBJ2-6, is KAGVTQTPRYLIKTRGQQVTLSCSPISGHRSVSWYQQTPGQGLQFLFEYFSETQRNKGNFPGRFSGRQFSNSRSEMNVSTLELGDSALYLCASRPPAGRGVVGANVLTFGAGSRLTVL.